The 14 T cell receptor beta chains reported below all come from one sample, sequenced in a study of cytomegalovirus exposure and HLA in healthy donors. Primers: 60 Vbeta forward and 13 Jbeta reverse. Assay: immunoSEQ multiplex PCR; the TCRdb copy retains only in-frame clones and omits some. In the table there are 95,000 to 100,000 clones, approximately 76% of which are singletons. The sample taken for sequencing was PBMCs. These receptors were collected from a man aged 40-49 years in good health and CMV-seronegative.

Of note for this clone: Mismatch with germline at one junction end may stem from a read error. The chain is built from TRBV30 and TRBJ2-5; possible D gene TRBD2, 5 bases. The germline gives CDR1 GTSNPN, CDR2 SVGIG (reference sequence). The CDR3 spans 14 residues. The CDR3 DNA is TGTGCCCGGAGTAATGGACGGGGACAAGAGACCCAGTACTTC. Encoded protein: CARSNGRGQETQYF.

The chain is built from TRBV30 and TRBJ2-5, with 11 bases that match TRBD2. With V trimmed by 0 bases and J by 5 bases, 2 bases remained unmatched. Germline V gives CDR1 GTSNPN, CDR2 SVGIG (reference sequence). This CDR3 is 14 amino acids long. The DNA for the CDR3 is TGTGCCTGGAGTGTGGGACTAGCGGTGGAGACCCAGTACTTC. It encodes CAWSVGLAVETQYF.

The rearrangement uses TRBV7-3 and TRBJ2-1, with 15 bases fitting TRBD2. After removal of 2 bases from V and 3 bases from J, the junction contained 5 bases not matched to a gene. The germline V gene has CDR1 SGHTA and CDR2 FQGTGA. This CDR3 spans 18 amino acids. The CDR3 DNA is TGTGCCAGCAGCTTAGAGGGACTAGCGGGGGGCTTCTACAATGAGCAGTTCTTC. As protein: CASSLEGLAGGFYNEQFF.

This chain uses TRBV7-2 with TRBJ1-2; D is unclear. Germline V gene lookup returns CDR1 SGHTA and CDR2 FQGNSA. Trimming took off 3 bases at V and 4 bases at J, with 6 bases between the two ends. The CDR3 is made up of 12 amino acids. CDR3 nucleotides: TGTGCCAGCAGCTTTCAGTTCTATGGCTACACCTTC. Amino acid sequence: CASSFQFYGYTF.

For this clone: This CDR3 is also generated by other DNA sequences in the sample. CDR3 nucleotide sequence: TGTGCCAGCTCACCGGCCGCTAGGAACACTGAAGCTTTCTTT. Protein sequence: CASSPAARNTEAFF. V is TRBV18 and J is TRBJ1-1; D gene uncertain. CDR1 is KGHSH, CDR2 LQKENI, per germline. The ends were cut back, 3 bases at V and 1 base at J, with 9 bases in the middle. The CDR3 runs 14 residues.

J is TRBJ2-7 and V is TRBV6-1, with 11 bases identical to TRBD2. V shed 2 bases and J 3 bases; nucleotides not matched to a gene: 12. In germline, CDR1 is MNHNS, CDR2 SASEGT. This CDR3 contains 18 residues. The CDR3 DNA is TGTGCCAGCAGTGAATGGGTGCGAACTAGCGGGGGACACTACGAGCAGTACTTC. This sequence encodes CASSEWVRTSGGHYEQYF.

The chain links TRBV5-6 to TRBJ1-1; no definite D call. CDR1 is SGHDT and CDR2 is YYEEEE in the germline V gene. V lost 4 bases, J lost 1 base, and 8 bases lay in between. The length of the CDR3 is 13 residues. The CDR3 is CASSRRRNTEAFF. For the CDR3, the DNA is TGTGCCAGCAGCCGCCGGAGGAACACTGAAGCTTTCTTT.

This chain joins TRBV6-1 and TRBJ2-1; 9 nucleotides line up with TRBD2. The germline CDR1 and CDR2 sequences are MNHNS and SASEGT. The CDR3 totals 17 residues. The trim removed 4 bases at V and 6 bases at J, leaving 13 bases unmatched. CDR3 sequence reads: CASSGTSGPPFFNEQFF. The DNA for the CDR3 is TGTGCCAGCAGTGGCACTAGCGGGCCGCCCTTCTTCAATGAGCAGTTCTTC.

The chain recombines TRBV6-5 with TRBJ2-5, with 9 bases identical to TRBD1. The DNA end lines up better with TRBJ2-7; the J call may be wrong. Germline V CDR1 and CDR2: MNHEY, SVGAGI. The CDR3 contains 12 residues. As DNA, the CDR3 is TGTGCCAGCGTTGGACAGGGGTACGAGCAGTACTTC. This codes for CASVGQGYEQYF.

The sample holds one count of this clone. This rearrangement joins TRBV6-1 to TRBJ1-2; a possible D gene is TRBD1 (5 bases). This CDR3 is 16 amino acids long. CDR1 is MNHNS, CDR2 SASEGT, per germline. With 2 bases removed from V and 6 bases from J, the gap between germline ends came to 19 bases. The CDR3 sequence is CASSESLIRIRDGYTF. As DNA, the CDR3 is TGTGCCAGCAGTGAATCCCTGATTCGGATCAGGGATGGCTACACCTTC.

The rearrangement uses TRBV11-2 and TRBJ2-5; D is ambiguous. Germline CDR1 SGHAT, CDR2 FQNNGV. The germline V and J ends were trimmed by 5 bases and 0 bases, with 7 bases remaining between them. CDR3 length: 13 amino acids. This CDR3 reads CASSPSYQETQYF. The CDR3 DNA reads TGTGCCAGCAGCCCTAGTTACCAAGAGACCCAGTACTTC.

The rearrangement uses TRBV5-1 and TRBJ2-1, with TRBD2 matching 15 bases. Germline V gene sequence: CDR1 SGHRS, CDR2 YFSETQ. CDR3 length: 18 residues. Trimming cost V 6 bases and J 4 bases; bases outside gene matches: 11. CDR3 amino acids: CASKGLAGGEGPYNEQFF. The CDR3, as DNA: TGCGCCAGCAAGGGACTAGCGGGAGGAGAGGGGCCTTACAATGAGCAGTTCTTC. Based on the CDR3 plus reference TRBV5-1 and TRBJ2-1, the full variable domain is KAGVTQTPRYLIKTRGQQVTLSCSPISGHRSVSWYQQTPGQGLQFLFEYFSETQRNKGNFPGRFSGRQFSNSRSEMNVSTLELGDSALYLCASKGLAGGEGPYNEQFFGPGTRLTVL.

V is TRBV6-5 and J is TRBJ2-3; the match to TRBD2 covers 8 bases. The junction had 7 bases not matched to a gene; V was cut back by 5 bases and J by 6 bases. Germline V lookup: CDR1 MNHEY, CDR2 SVGAGI. CDR3 length: 14 residues. This CDR3 is CASSPGLAGDTQYF. The DNA for the CDR3 is TGTGCCAGCAGTCCAGGACTAGCTGGCGATACGCAGTATTTT.

The rearrangement uses TRBV18 and TRBJ1-1; no clear D. The CDR3 length is 16 residues. Germline CDR1 and CDR2: KGHSH and LQKENI. The V end lost 2 bases, the J end lost 1 base, and 14 bases lay between the germline ends. The chain's CDR3 is CASSPNVAATNTEAFF. The CDR3, as DNA: TGTGCCAGCTCACCAAATGTGGCAGCGACGAACACTGAAGCTTTCTTT.